A single sample is the source of the 30 T cell receptor beta chains below, sequenced in a study of shared T cell receptors in the human thymus. The table came from immunoSEQ multiplex PCR; TCRdb's copy has only in-frame clones and leaves some out. This table holds 630,000 or so clones, more than 70% found once. These sequences were also reported in another study, on human thymus T cells.

The source material was thymocytes. All receptors come from a boy younger than two with a congenital heart defect.

This sequence joins TRBV12-5 and TRBJ1-2; no definite D call. Looked up from germline, CDR1 is LGHNT and CDR2 is FRNRAP. Trimming took off 4 bases at V and 4 bases at J, with 7 bases between the two ends. CDR3 length: 12 residues. Here the CDR3 DNA reads TGTGCTAGTGGTTCGGGTGTCTATGGCTACACCTTC. Translation gives CASGSGVYGYTF.

The rearrangement joins TRBV4-3 to TRBJ2-1; 11 bases align to TRBD1. Unmatched junction bases numbered 6, after V lost 0 bases and J lost 5 bases. The CDR3 sequence is 17 residues long. Germline V gene sequence: CDR1 LGHNA, CDR2 YSLEER. The CDR3: CASSQDGDRGRNNEQFF. CDR3 DNA: TGCGCCAGCAGCCAAGATGGGGACAGGGGGAGAAACAATGAGCAGTTCTTC.

The V and J genes are TRBV2 and TRBJ1-2; TRBD1 might be the D (5 bases). This CDR3 is built from 14 residues. The V end was cut by 9 bases, the J end by 0 bases, with 14 bases between. Germline values: CDR1 SNHLY, CDR2 FYNNEI. CDR3 sequence: CARRYGGANYGYTF. As DNA, the CDR3 is TGTGCCAGAAGATACGGGGGGGCTAACTATGGCTACACCTTC.

CDR3 coding DNA: TGTGCCAGCACCTCACGAACAGGGGAGAGTGAAAAACTGTTTTTT. It is translated as CASTSRTGESEKLFF. This rearrangement joins TRBV28 to TRBJ1-4; 7 bases match TRBD1. The J segment lost 7 bases and the V segment lost 7 bases, leaving 12 bases of the junction unmatched. In germline, CDR1 is MDHEN, CDR2 SYDVKM. The CDR3 covers 15 residues. Using reference TRBV28 and TRBJ1-4 for the parts outside the CDR3, the full variable domain is DVKVTQSSRYLVKRTGEKVFLECVQDMDHENMFWYRQDPGLGLRLIYFSYDVKMKEKGDIPEGYSVSREKKERFSLILESASTNQTSMYLCASTSRTGESEKLFFGSGTQLSVL.

V usage is TRBV2 and J usage is TRBJ2-3, with D unresolved. The CDR3 runs to 17 residues. The V and J ends lost 5 bases and 2 bases respectively, with 20 bases between them. From germline, CDR1 is SNHLY and CDR2 FYNNEI. The CDR3 DNA reads TGTGCCAGCAGTTACGGTAACCCACTTTACGACACAGATACGCAGTATTTT. Amino acid sequence: CASSYGNPLYDTDTQYF.

The V gene is TRBV28, the J gene TRBJ2-4, with 7 bases aligning to TRBD2. Germline V CDR1 and CDR2: MDHEN, SYDVKM. The CDR3 has 17 residues. The trim removed 5 bases at V and 0 bases at J, leaving 10 bases unmatched. The CDR3 reads CASSPPWGGLAKNIQYF. Written as DNA, the CDR3 is TGTGCCAGCAGTCCCCCTTGGGGGGGGTTAGCCAAAAACATTCAGTACTTC.

The chain links TRBV5-4 to TRBJ1-3; 8 bases agree with TRBD1. Per the germline V gene, CDR1 is SGHNT and CDR2 is YYREEE (reference sequence). The CDR3 sequence is 19 residues long. J was trimmed by 0 bases and V by 4 bases; bases with no gene match: 15. The CDR3 sequence is CASSPDYRFTGGSGNTIYF. DNA of the CDR3: TGTGCCAGCAGCCCGGACTATCGATTTACAGGGGGCTCTGGAAACACCATATATTTT.

V usage is TRBV27 and J usage is TRBJ2-3; D unclear. The CDR3 sequence is 17 residues long. Trimming stripped 2 bases from V and 1 base from J, with 16 bases between. Germline values: CDR1 MNHEY, CDR2 SMNVEV (reference sequence). Written as DNA, the CDR3 is TGTGCCAGCAGTTTAACCCCCTCCCTGGCCCGCACAGATACGCAGTATTTT. Amino acid sequence: CASSLTPSLARTDTQYF.

The genes are TRBV6-1 and TRBJ2-7; D gene unclear. Trimming shortened V by 1 base and J by 6 bases, and 16 bases separated the two germline ends. The CDR3 is 15 residues long. Per the germline V gene, CDR1 is MNHNS and CDR2 is SASEGT. CDR3 residues: CASSEGFGSCGEQYF. Here the CDR3 DNA reads TGTGCCAGCAGTGAAGGTTTTGGAAGCTGCGGCGAGCAGTACTTC.

J is TRBJ2-1 and V is TRBV10-3; TRBD2 aligns across 12 bases. J lost 0 bases, V lost 4 bases, and 1 base had no gene match. This CDR3 is 16 amino acids long. Germline V CDR1 and CDR2: ENHRY, SYGVKD. CDR3 residues: CAISGTSGASYNEQFF. CDR3 DNA: TGTGCCATCAGTGGGACTAGCGGGGCCTCCTACAATGAGCAGTTCTTC.

The chain couples TRBV4-3 to TRBJ2-7; TRBD2 matches at 11 bases. Germline trimming cut 1 base from V and 0 bases from J; bases unmatched to any gene: 14. There are 20 residues in the CDR3. Germline V gives CDR1 LGHNA, CDR2 YSLEER. The CDR3 nucleotides read TGCGCCAGCAGCCAAGGGGTGTGGGGACTAGCGGACATGAGCTCCTACGAGCAGTACTTC. Its translation: CASSQGVWGLADMSSYEQYF.

This clone was found a few times. This sequence joins TRBV4-3 and TRBJ1-6; D not certain. V lost 0 bases, J lost 15 bases, and 18 bases lay in between. CDR1 is LGHNA, CDR2 YSLEER, per germline. This CDR3 is built from 15 residues. The CDR3 sequence is CASSQDEEAGRHLHF. The CDR3 coding sequence is TGCGCCAGCAGCCAAGATGAGGAGGCGGGTCGTCACCTCCACTTT.

This chain connects TRBV2 to TRBJ1-1; TRBD1 matches at 8 bases. This CDR3 spans 20 amino acids. Germline V gene data show CDR1 as SNHLY and CDR2 as FYNNEI. V lost 1 base, J lost 0 bases, and 16 bases stayed unmatched. This CDR3 is CASSEVYQGAVFLLNTEAFF. The CDR3 DNA reads TGTGCCAGCAGTGAAGTCTATCAGGGGGCGGTTTTTCTCTTGAACACTGAAGCTTTCTTT.

The V call is TRBV28, the J call TRBJ1-4; D not resolved. Germline CDR1 is MDHEN and CDR2 is SYDVKM. This CDR3 is 15 amino acids long. V was shortened by 5 bases and J by 5 bases, with 15 bases between the two germline ends. This CDR3 is CASSAGEIINEKLFF. CDR3 in DNA: TGTGCCAGCAGTGCGGGAGAGATAATAAATGAAAAACTGTTTTTT.

This clone was observed once. The chain carries TRBV27 and TRBJ1-4; a possible D gene is TRBD1 (6 bases). The CDR3 spans 12 residues. Germline CDR1 is MNHEY and CDR2 is SMNVEV (reference sequence). Trimming stripped 8 bases from V and 8 bases from J, with 12 bases between. CDR3 sequence: CASSAGDEKLFF. The DNA of the CDR3 is TGTGCCAGCTCGGCAGGGGACGAAAAACTGTTTTTT. Complete variable domain (other parts from reference TRBV27 and TRBJ1-4): EAQVTQNPRYLITVTGKKLTVTCSQNMNHEYMSWYRQDPGLGLRQIYYSMNVEVTDKGDVPEGYKVSRKEKRNFPLILESPSPNQTSLYFCASSAGDEKLFFGSGTQLSVL.

J is TRBJ2-7 and V is TRBV11-2; D uncertain. The ends were cut back, 6 bases at V and 0 bases at J, with 9 bases in the middle. CDR1 is SGHAT and CDR2 is FQNNGV in the germline V gene. This CDR3 is built from 13 residues. CDR3 in amino acids: CASRGGNSYEQYF. The CDR3 coding sequence is TGTGCCAGCAGAGGCGGAAACTCCTACGAGCAGTACTTC.

J is TRBJ2-3 and V is TRBV28; 11 bases match TRBD1. CDR1 is MDHEN, CDR2 SYDVKM, per germline. V dropped 8 bases and J dropped 3; count of bases not matched to a gene: 10. This CDR3 spans 16 amino acids. The CDR3 protein is CASRGQGVGITDTQYF. CDR3 coding DNA: TGTGCCAGCCGGGGACAGGGGGTAGGTATTACAGATACGCAGTATTTT.

This clone was detected only once. The chain has TRBV18 and TRBJ2-7; 10 positions match TRBD1. This CDR3 has 16 amino acids. The V gene end was trimmed by 2 bases and the J gene end by 0 bases; junction bases not matched to a gene: 4. Looked up from germline, CDR1 is KGHSH and CDR2 is LQKENI. The CDR3 DNA reads TGTGCCAGCTCACCAGACAGGGGGCCCGTCTCCTACGAGCAGTACTTC. Protein: CASSPDRGPVSYEQYF.

The rearrangement links TRBV7-6 to TRBJ1-1; D gene ambiguous. CDR3 length equals 14 residues. V was clipped by 2 bases and J by 2 bases, with 9 bases between them. CDR1 and CDR2 (germline): SGHVS, FNYEAQ. CDR3: CASSLSLRNTEAFF. CDR3 in DNA: TGTGCCAGCAGCTTAAGTTTGCGAAACACTGAAGCTTTCTTT.

The chain links TRBV28 to TRBJ1-1; a weak D match, TRBD1 (6 bases). The CDR3 totals 17 residues. Trimming cost V 0 bases and J 1 base, with 15 bases left between them. Per the germline V gene, CDR1 is MDHEN and CDR2 is SYDVKM. The CDR3 protein is CASSLWGHTRGNTEAFF. The DNA for the CDR3 is TGTGCCAGCAGTTTATGGGGACACACGAGGGGGAACACTGAAGCTTTCTTT.

V usage is TRBV5-1 and J usage is TRBJ1-2, with a possible D match to TRBD1 (5 bases). V was clipped by 5 bases and J by 2 bases, with 7 bases between them. In germline, CDR1 is SGHRS, CDR2 YFSETQ. There are 12 residues in the CDR3. This CDR3 reads CASRGVNYGYTF. In nucleotides, the CDR3 is TGCGCCAGCAGAGGGGTAAACTATGGCTACACCTTC.

The chain is built from TRBV28 and TRBJ2-7, with 13 bases matching TRBD2. The CDR3 is 17 amino acids. Germline CDR1 reads MDHEN; CDR2 reads SYDVKM. J gave up 5 bases and V 3 bases, and 10 bases lay outside the gene matches. The CDR3 reads CASSFIDGTSGIHEQYF. Here the CDR3 DNA reads TGTGCCAGCAGTTTCATCGACGGGACTAGCGGGATCCACGAGCAGTACTTC. Full variable domain (missing parts from reference TRBV28 and TRBJ2-7): DVKVTQSSRYLVKRTGEKVFLECVQDMDHENMFWYRQDPGLGLRLIYFSYDVKMKEKGDIPEGYSVSREKKERFSLILESASTNQTSMYLCASSFIDGTSGIHEQYFGPGTRLTVT.

The chain combines TRBV13 with TRBJ1-2; 7 positions match TRBD1. The length of the CDR3 is 16 residues. Trimming removed 4 bases from V and 6 bases from J; junction bases left unmatched: 14. The V gene's germline CDR1 is PRHDT and CDR2 FYEKMQ (reference sequence). In nucleotides, the CDR3 is TGTGCCAGCAGCTATACCCCGGTCAGGGGGAAGGATGGCTACACCTTC. Translating gives CASSYTPVRGKDGYTF.

The chain carries TRBV6-5 and TRBJ2-7, with D perhaps TRBD1 (5 bases). The CDR3 runs to 14 residues. Germline CDR1 and CDR2: MNHEY and SVGAGI. V lost 6 bases and J 2 bases, leaving 14 bases between the germline ends. The CDR3 DNA sequence: TGTGCCAGCAGCCCAGGGCAGGCCGCCTACGAGCAGTACTTC. Residues: CASSPGQAAYEQYF.

The gene calls are TRBV30 and TRBJ1-2; 7 nucleotides match TRBD1. Germline trimming cut 5 bases from V and 3 bases from J; bases unmatched to any gene: 6. The germline V gene encodes CDR1 GTSNPN and CDR2 SVGIG (reference sequence). CDR3 size: 13 residues. The CDR3, as DNA: TGTGCCTGGGACCGGGACAGAGACTATGGCTACACCTTC. Protein sequence: CAWDRDRDYGYTF.

V gene TRBV29-1 combines with J gene TRBJ2-3, with 8 bases fitting TRBD2. Per germline, CDR1 SQVTM and CDR2 ANQGSEA. The CDR3 consists of 15 residues. The V segment lost 4 bases and the J segment 0 bases; nucleotides outside the gene matches: 6. CDR3 loop: CSVVGTSGSTDTQYF. CDR3 in DNA: TGCAGCGTTGTGGGTACTAGCGGCAGCACAGATACGCAGTATTTT.

This chain links TRBV18 with TRBJ2-7, with 10 positions matching TRBD2. CDR1 is KGHSH and CDR2 is LQKENI in the germline V gene. The V segment lost 6 bases and the J segment 1 base; nucleotides outside the gene matches: 6. The CDR3 is made up of 15 amino acids. Written as DNA, the CDR3 is TGTGCCAGCTCCCGACCTAGCGGGAGTTCCTACGAGCAGTACTTC. This codes for CASSRPSGSSYEQYF.

J is TRBJ2-7 and V is TRBV27; weak D call: TRBD1 (5 bases). Trimming stripped 6 bases from V and 4 bases from J, with 19 bases between. Germline CDR1 reads MNHEY; CDR2 reads SMNVEV (reference sequence). CDR3 length: 15 residues. CDR3 protein: CASRPGFRVGYEQYF. As DNA, the CDR3 is TGTGCCAGCAGACCCGGGTTCAGGGTAGGTTACGAGCAGTACTTC.

This rearrangement joins TRBV9 to TRBJ2-6; 7 bases align to TRBD1. This CDR3 is built from 16 residues. Germline CDR1 SGDLS, CDR2 YYNGEE. The ends lost 4 bases at V and 0 bases at J; junction bases unmatched: 4. The chain's CDR3 is CASSSDRNSGANVLTF. In nucleotides, the CDR3 is TGTGCCAGCAGCTCGGACAGGAACTCTGGGGCCAACGTCCTGACTTTC.

The rearrangement joins TRBV19 to TRBJ2-3; possibly TRBD1 for D (5 bases). In germline, CDR1 is LNHDA, CDR2 SQIVND (reference sequence). The CDR3 has 14 residues. The V and J ends lost 5 bases and 5 bases respectively, with 14 bases between them. The CDR3 coding sequence is TGTGCCAGTAGTCCTACCGACAGTCTAGATACGCAGTATTTT. This gives the protein CASSPTDSLDTQYF. The whole variable domain, remainder taken from reference TRBV19 and TRBJ2-3, is DGGITQSPKYLFRKEGQNVTLSCEQNLNHDAMYWYRQDPGQGLRLIYYSQIVNDFQKGDIAEGYSVSREKKESFPLTVTSAQKNPTAFYLCASSPTDSLDTQYFGPGTRLTVL.